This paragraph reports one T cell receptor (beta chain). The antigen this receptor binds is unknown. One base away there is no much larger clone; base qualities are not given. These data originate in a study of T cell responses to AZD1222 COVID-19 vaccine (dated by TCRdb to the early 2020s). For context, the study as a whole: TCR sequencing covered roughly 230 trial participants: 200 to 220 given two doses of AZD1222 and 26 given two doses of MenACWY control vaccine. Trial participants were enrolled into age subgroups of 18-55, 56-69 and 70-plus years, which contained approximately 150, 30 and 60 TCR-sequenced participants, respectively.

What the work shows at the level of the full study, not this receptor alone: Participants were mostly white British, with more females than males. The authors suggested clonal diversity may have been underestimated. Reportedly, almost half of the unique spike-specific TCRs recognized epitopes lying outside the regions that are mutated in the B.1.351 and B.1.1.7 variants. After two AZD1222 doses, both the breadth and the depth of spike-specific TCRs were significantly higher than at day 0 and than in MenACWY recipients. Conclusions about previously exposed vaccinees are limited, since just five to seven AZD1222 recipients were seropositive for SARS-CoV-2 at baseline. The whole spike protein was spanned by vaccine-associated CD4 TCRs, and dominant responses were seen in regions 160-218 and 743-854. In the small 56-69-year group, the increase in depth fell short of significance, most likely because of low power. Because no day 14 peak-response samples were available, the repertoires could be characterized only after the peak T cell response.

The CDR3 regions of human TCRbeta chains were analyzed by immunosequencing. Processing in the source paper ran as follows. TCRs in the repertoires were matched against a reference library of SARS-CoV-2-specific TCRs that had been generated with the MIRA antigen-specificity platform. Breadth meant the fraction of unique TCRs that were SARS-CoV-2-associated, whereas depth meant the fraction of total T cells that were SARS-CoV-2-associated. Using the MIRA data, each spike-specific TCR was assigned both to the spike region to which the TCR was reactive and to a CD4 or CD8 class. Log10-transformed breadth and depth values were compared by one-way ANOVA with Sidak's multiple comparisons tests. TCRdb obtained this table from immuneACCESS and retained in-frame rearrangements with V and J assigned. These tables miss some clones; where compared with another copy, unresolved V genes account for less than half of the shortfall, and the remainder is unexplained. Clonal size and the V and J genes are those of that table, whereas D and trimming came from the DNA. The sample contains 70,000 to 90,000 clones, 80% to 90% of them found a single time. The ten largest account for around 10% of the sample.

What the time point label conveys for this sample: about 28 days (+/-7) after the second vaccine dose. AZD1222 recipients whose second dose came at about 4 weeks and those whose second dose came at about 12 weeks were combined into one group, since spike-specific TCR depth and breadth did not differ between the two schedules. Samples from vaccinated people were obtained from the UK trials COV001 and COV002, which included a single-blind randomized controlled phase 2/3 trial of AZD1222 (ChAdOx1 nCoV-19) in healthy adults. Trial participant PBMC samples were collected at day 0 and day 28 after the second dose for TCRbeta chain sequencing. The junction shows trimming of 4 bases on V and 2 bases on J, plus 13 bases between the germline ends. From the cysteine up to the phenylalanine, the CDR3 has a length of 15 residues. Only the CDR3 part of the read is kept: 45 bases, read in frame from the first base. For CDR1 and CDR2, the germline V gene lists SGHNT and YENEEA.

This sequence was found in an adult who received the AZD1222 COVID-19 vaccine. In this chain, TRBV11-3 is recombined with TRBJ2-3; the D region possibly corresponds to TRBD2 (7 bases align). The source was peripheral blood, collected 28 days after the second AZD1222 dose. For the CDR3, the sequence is CASSSGGQVTDTQYF. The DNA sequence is TGTGCCAGCAGCTCCGGGGGGCAGGTCACAGATACGCAGTATTTT. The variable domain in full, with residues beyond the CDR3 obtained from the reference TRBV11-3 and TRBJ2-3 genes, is EAGVVQSPRYKIIEKKQPVAFWCNPISGHNTLYWYLQNLGQGPELLIRYENEEAVDDSQLPKDRFSAERLKGVDSTLKIQPAELGDSAVYLCASSSGGQVTDTQYFGPGTRLTVL.